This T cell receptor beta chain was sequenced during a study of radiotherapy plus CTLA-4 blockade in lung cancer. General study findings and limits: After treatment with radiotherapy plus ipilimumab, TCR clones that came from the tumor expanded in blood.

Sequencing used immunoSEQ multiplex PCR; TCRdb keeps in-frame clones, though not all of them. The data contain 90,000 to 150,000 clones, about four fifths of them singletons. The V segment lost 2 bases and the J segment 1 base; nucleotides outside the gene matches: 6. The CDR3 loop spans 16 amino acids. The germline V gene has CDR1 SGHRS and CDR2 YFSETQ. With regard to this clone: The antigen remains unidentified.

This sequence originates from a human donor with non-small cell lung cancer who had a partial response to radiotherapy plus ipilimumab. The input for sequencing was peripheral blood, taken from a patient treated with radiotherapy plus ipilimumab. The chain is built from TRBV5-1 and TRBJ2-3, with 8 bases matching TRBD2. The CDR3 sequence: CASSFGGAGGTDTQYF. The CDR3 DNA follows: TGCGCCAGCAGCTTCGGGGGAGCGGGAGGCACAGATACGCAGTATTTT.